This T cell receptor beta chain was sequenced for a study of T cells in Graves' hyperthyroidism and ophthalmopathy. From germline, CDR1 is MGHDK and CDR2 SYGVNS. This CDR3 has 13 amino acids. With 5 bases removed from V and 5 bases from J, the gap between germline ends came to 12 bases. Amplification of TCR beta CDR3 regions was performed using RNA transcripts as template. TCR CDR3 underwent first-round RT-PCR with the HTBI primer set. MiXCR, run by TCRdb on the multiplex PCR reads, gives a single entry per CDR3 protein. This repertoire shows about 840,000 distinct CDR3 sequences, roughly 40% found once; its top ten account for more than 7%. This clonotype was recorded many times. Recently diagnosed hyperthyroidism of less than 2 months' duration affected patients aged 18 to 65.

The source of this sequence is a man between 18 and 29 years old with Graves' hyperthyroidism. Sequences were obtained from blood. This chain uses TRBV25-1 with TRBJ1-2, with D tentatively TRBD1 (6 bases). The CDR3 loop reads CASSHTGLYGYTF. DNA of the CDR3: TGTGCCAGCAGTCATACAGGGCTGTATGGCTACACCTTC.